These 29 T cell receptor beta chains were all obtained from the same sample, sequenced in a study of T-cell reconstitution after alpha-beta-depleted transplantation in children. During its preparation, the TCRbeta library received unique molecular identifiers. TCRdb reprocessed the PCR reads via MiXCR and lists one record per CDR3 protein. Here the sample spans about 980,000 distinct CDR3 sequences, 25% to 35% being singletons. This sample comprised PBMCs, mostly from graft donor cells, obtained 360 days after TCRalphabeta/CD19-depleted stem cell transplant. The receptors stem from a boy under two years old who had a stem cell transplant for SCID, so the T cells may come from the graft donor.

The chain carries TRBV7-8 and TRBJ2-4; D is undetermined. The V end was cut by 1 base, the J end by 6 bases, with 16 bases between. This CDR3 spans 16 amino acids. In germline, CDR1 is SGHVS, CDR2 FQNEAQ. The CDR3 nucleotides read TGTGCCAGCAGCTTAGTTTGGGGTCCACGTGGAAACATTCAGTACTTC. Translation gives CASSLVWGPRGNIQYF.

The sample holds a few counts of this clonotype. The chain has TRBV7-8 and TRBJ1-5; possibly TRBD1 for D (6 bases). CDR3 length equals 16 residues. From germline, CDR1 is SGHVS and CDR2 FQNEAQ. V gave up 1 base and J gave up 1 base, with 11 bases separating them. CDR3 amino acids: CASSLGGGQSNQPQHF. The CDR3 region has the DNA TGTGCCAGCAGCTTAGGGGGGGGGCAGAGCAATCAGCCCCAGCATTTT.

The table lists this clonotype with a few counts. The gene calls are TRBV12-3 or TRBV12-4 and TRBJ2-5, with D uncertain. The CDR3 loop spans 14 amino acids. Trimming took off 1 base at V and 2 bases at J, with 8 bases between the two ends. In DNA form, the CDR3 reads TGTGCCAGCAGTTTAGATACCGGTCAAGAGACCCAGTACTTC. It specifies CASSLDTGQETQYF.

This clonotype was picked up one time. J is TRBJ2-1 and V is TRBV20-1; 8 nucleotides match TRBD1. Losses at the gene ends were 6 bases for V and 4 bases for J; bases not matched to a gene: 17. The CDR3 consists of 17 residues. The germline V gene encodes CDR1 DFQATT and CDR2 SNEGSKA (reference sequence). CDR3 in amino acids: CSAPKRWVRGLYNEQFF. The CDR3 DNA follows: TGCAGTGCGCCAAAACGGTGGGTCAGGGGGCTGTACAATGAGCAGTTCTTC.

V and J are TRBV7-9 and TRBJ1-1; 7 bases fit TRBD1. J lost 3 bases, V lost 8 bases, and 6 bases had no gene match. Germline CDR1 is SEHNR and CDR2 is FQNEAQ (reference sequence). The CDR3 is made up of 13 amino acids. CDR3 nucleotides: TGTGCCAGCTCGGGACAGACTTACACTGAAGCTTTCTTT. Translated: CASSGQTYTEAFF.

This clonotype has more than one count but fewer than ten. The gene calls are TRBV27 and TRBJ2-6; D is unresolved. The CDR3 spans 14 residues. CDR1 MNHEY and CDR2 SMNVEV come from the germline V gene (reference sequence). V was shortened by 0 bases and J by 4 bases, with 4 bases between the two germline ends. The CDR3 sequence: CASSLSAGANVLTF. The CDR3, as DNA: TGTGCCAGCAGTTTATCGGCGGGGGCCAACGTCCTGACTTTC.

The CDR3 region is CASSQGQGGRYGYTF. DNA for the CDR3: TGCGCCAGCAGCCAAGGACAGGGAGGACGGTATGGCTACACCTTC. The chain is built from TRBV4-3 and TRBJ1-2, with 7 bases identical to TRBD1. The CDR3 spans 15 residues. V dropped 1 base and J dropped 5; count of bases not matched to a gene: 7. Germline CDR1 and CDR2: LGHNA and YSLEER.

This clonotype was seen once. The V call is TRBV28, the J call TRBJ2-5, with 10 bases fitting TRBD1. The CDR3 covers 14 residues. Germline V gene lookup returns CDR1 MDHEN and CDR2 SYDVKM. V shed 4 bases, J shed 6 bases, and the junction held 5 bases outside the gene matches. CDR3 DNA: TGTGCCAGCAGTTCTGGACAGGGGGACAAGACCCAGTACTTC. As protein: CASSSGQGDKTQYF.

Ten or more counts support this clonotype. V gene TRBV12-3 or TRBV12-4 combines with J gene TRBJ2-3; 7 positions match TRBD2. The junction had 3 bases not matched to a gene; V was cut back by 10 bases and J by 2 bases. This CDR3 is built from 12 residues. CDR3 loop: CATGGFTDTQYF. In DNA form, the CDR3 reads TGTGCCACCGGGGGGTTCACAGATACGCAGTATTTT.

The V and J genes are TRBV5-1 and TRBJ1-1, with D tentatively TRBD1 (6 bases). Looked up from germline, CDR1 is SGHRS and CDR2 is YFSETQ. Trimming stripped 4 bases from V and 4 bases from J, with 17 bases between. This CDR3 has 15 amino acids. DNA of the CDR3: TGCGCCAGCAGCCGTTTAGGGGGAGTGAGCACTGAAGCTTTCTTT. Translated: CASSRLGGVSTEAFF.

This clonotype came up a few times. The chain joins TRBV12-3 or TRBV12-4 to TRBJ2-5, with TRBD2 matching 13 bases. The CDR3 is made up of 15 amino acids. The trim removed 5 bases at V and 2 bases at J, leaving 2 bases unmatched. The CDR3: CASSMGLAGQETQYF. The DNA of the CDR3 is TGTGCCAGCAGTATGGGACTAGCGGGGCAAGAGACCCAGTACTTC.

V is TRBV20-1 and J is TRBJ2-7; D uncertain. The CDR3 has 14 residues. Germline lookup yields CDR1 DFQATT and CDR2 SNEGSKA (reference sequence). Trimming removed 3 bases at V and 3 bases at J, with 15 bases between. CDR3 nucleotide sequence: TGCAGTGCTAGCCGGCCTGCACCGTTCTACGAGCAGTACTTC. This gives the protein CSASRPAPFYEQYF.

This clonotype was recorded a few times. The rearrangement joins TRBV12-3 or TRBV12-4 to TRBJ2-7; 7 bases line up with TRBD1. There are 13 residues in the CDR3. V trimming: 6 bases; J trimming: 5 bases; junction bases outside the gene matches: 7. The CDR3: CASRPTGVHEQYF. The CDR3 region has the DNA TGTGCCAGCAGACCCACAGGGGTCCACGAGCAGTACTTC.

This clonotype was counted between two and nine times. The chain employs TRBV29-1 and TRBJ2-5; 8 nucleotides agree with TRBD1. Germline trimming cut 4 bases from V and 4 bases from J; bases unmatched to any gene: 5. The V gene's germline CDR1 is SQVTM and CDR2 ANQGSEA. This CDR3 region has 13 residues. The CDR3 loop reads CSVVGRGRETQYF. CDR3 bases: TGCAGCGTTGTGGGCAGGGGGCGAGAGACCCAGTACTTC.

The V and J genes are TRBV5-1 and TRBJ2-3; D is perhaps TRBD1 (6 bases). Per germline, CDR1 SGHRS and CDR2 YFSETQ. The V end lost 1 base, the J end lost 3 bases, and 9 bases lay between the germline ends. The CDR3 covers 14 residues. The CDR3 DNA is TGCGCCAGCAGCTTGAGCCAGGGGACAGATACGCAGTATTTT. Protein product: CASSLSQGTDTQYF.

CDR3 loop: CASRAQVNTEAFF. The CDR3 DNA sequence: TGTGCCAGCAGGGCCCAGGTGAACACTGAAGCTTTCTTT. This rearrangement joins TRBV2 to TRBJ1-1; no firm D call. The V gene's germline CDR1 is SNHLY and CDR2 FYNNEI. The V end was cut by 6 bases, the J end by 0 bases, with 8 bases between. The CDR3 runs to 13 residues.

The V call is TRBV6-2 or TRBV6-3, the J call TRBJ2-1, with a tentative D call TRBD2 (5 bases). The CDR3 is 13 residues long. Germline V gives CDR1 MNHEY, CDR2 SVGEGT. V gave up 5 bases and J gave up 10 bases, with 15 bases separating them. Here the CDR3 DNA reads TGTGCCAGCAGTCCTATACTAGTCGCCGAGCAGTTCTTC. Protein: CASSPILVAEQFF.

V gene TRBV7-3 combines with J gene TRBJ2-3; 9 bases agree with TRBD2. The length of the CDR3 is 16 residues. Germline V CDR1 and CDR2: SGHTA, FQGTGA. V shed 1 base and J 3 bases; nucleotides not matched to a gene: 5. The CDR3 coding sequence is TGTGCCAGCAGCTTAAGGGGCGGGGGGGCGACAGATACGCAGTATTTT. It encodes CASSLRGGGATDTQYF.

The genes are TRBV21-1 and TRBJ2-5; the DNA was not used to check the table's D call, TRBD2. TRBV21-1 is termed a pseudogene. The CDR3 loop spans 20 amino acids. In DNA, the CDR3 is TGTGCCAGCAGCAGGAAACCGGGACTAGCGGGGGGGCCTAAAGAGGAGACCCAGTACTTC. Translated, it gives CASSRKPGLAGGPKEETQYF.

Here the CDR3 reads CASSSETSGGPTDTQYF. The CDR3 nucleotides read TGCGCCAGCAGCTCCGAGACTAGCGGGGGCCCCACAGATACGCAGTATTTT. The chain joins TRBV5-1 to TRBJ2-3; 12 bases are shared with TRBD2. The length of the CDR3 is 17 residues. Germline V gives CDR1 SGHRS, CDR2 YFSETQ. J was trimmed by 2 bases and V by 3 bases; bases with no gene match: 7.

The rearrangement joins TRBV2 to TRBJ2-7, with TRBD1 as a possible D gene (5 bases). CDR1 is SNHLY and CDR2 is FYNNEI in the germline V gene. This CDR3 has 13 residues. V lost 8 bases, J lost 3 bases, and 14 bases lay in between. The CDR3 here is CASRYRLSYEQYF. For the CDR3, the DNA is TGTGCCAGCCGTTACAGGCTCAGCTACGAGCAGTACTTC. Supplemented by reference TRBV2 and TRBJ2-7, the full variable domain reads EPEVTQTPSHQVTQMGQEVILRCVPISNHLYFYWYRQILGQKVEFLVSFYNNEISEKSEIFDDQFSVERPDGSNFTLKIRSTKLEDSAMYFCASRYRLSYEQYFGPGTRLTVT.

The chain links TRBV28 to TRBJ2-2; D remains unclear. V dropped 6 bases and J dropped 0 bases, with 8 bases sitting between them. This CDR3 is built from 14 residues. CDR1 is MDHEN and CDR2 is SYDVKM in the germline V gene. CDR3 loop: CASRAYSNTGELFF. DNA of the CDR3: TGTGCCAGCAGGGCGTATTCGAACACCGGGGAGCTGTTTTTT.

CDR3 DNA: TGTGCCAGCACTCTAGGGGGACAGGGTAAGAGGAACACTGAAGCTTTCTTT. It encodes CASTLGGQGKRNTEAFF. V and J are TRBV12-3 or TRBV12-4 and TRBJ1-1; 9 nucleotides align to TRBD1. Unmatched junction bases numbered 13, after V lost 7 bases and J lost 1 base. The CDR3 is 17 amino acids.

This clonotype was detected a few times. The CDR3 region is CSVAGVLQETQYF. The CDR3 DNA is TGCAGCGTGGCAGGGGTGCTCCAAGAGACCCAGTACTTC. The rearrangement uses TRBV29-1 and TRBJ2-5; TRBD1 is a possible D gene (6 bases). Trimming stripped 6 bases from V and 1 base from J, with 12 bases between. The germline gives CDR1 SQVTM, CDR2 ANQGSEA. This CDR3 has 13 amino acids.

There are a few counts of this clonotype. This chain uses TRBV5-1 with TRBJ2-7; D is uncertain. Trimming pared 4 bases from V and 0 bases from J, leaving 17 bases between. There are 16 residues in the CDR3. The germline CDR1 and CDR2 sequences are SGHRS and YFSETQ. Written as DNA, the CDR3 is TGCGCCAGCAGCCTAGATCCCGCGGAGAGCTCCTACGAGCAGTACTTC. It specifies CASSLDPAESSYEQYF.

The chain couples TRBV12-3 or TRBV12-4 to TRBJ2-7, with a tentative D call TRBD2 (6 bases). Trimming removed 5 bases from V and 3 bases from J, with 17 bases in between. CDR3 size: 15 residues. CDR3 in DNA: TGTGCCAGCAGTCCCGGGGGACCTTCAGTCTACGAGCAGTACTTC. Translating it yields CASSPGGPSVYEQYF.

The chain uses TRBV20-1 and TRBJ1-3; D unclear. The CDR3 loop spans 13 amino acids. With 1 base removed from V and 2 bases from J, the gap between germline ends came to 6 bases. Germline V CDR1 and CDR2: DFQATT, SNEGSKA (reference sequence). The CDR3 region is CSARGWAGNTIYF. As DNA, the CDR3 is TGCAGTGCTAGAGGGTGGGCTGGAAACACCATATATTTT.

The chain combines TRBV20-1 with TRBJ2-3, with 10 bases identical to TRBD2. The junction had 7 bases not matched to a gene; V was cut back by 6 bases and J by 1 base. Germline CDR1 DFQATT, CDR2 SNEGSKA (reference sequence). The CDR3 has 15 amino acids. CDR3 loop: CSASHGLAGTDTQYF. CDR3 in DNA: TGCAGTGCCAGCCACGGACTAGCGGGCACAGATACGCAGTATTTT.

The chain joins TRBV20-1 to TRBJ2-1; 11 bases align to TRBD2. Losses at the gene ends were 5 bases for V and 4 bases for J; bases not matched to a gene: 13. This CDR3 is built from 17 residues. Germline CDR1 is DFQATT and CDR2 is SNEGSKA (reference sequence). CDR3 bases: TGCAGTGCTCGTCTCCTGACCATAGCGGGGGGGTACAATGAGCAGTTCTTC. This encodes CSARLLTIAGGYNEQFF.